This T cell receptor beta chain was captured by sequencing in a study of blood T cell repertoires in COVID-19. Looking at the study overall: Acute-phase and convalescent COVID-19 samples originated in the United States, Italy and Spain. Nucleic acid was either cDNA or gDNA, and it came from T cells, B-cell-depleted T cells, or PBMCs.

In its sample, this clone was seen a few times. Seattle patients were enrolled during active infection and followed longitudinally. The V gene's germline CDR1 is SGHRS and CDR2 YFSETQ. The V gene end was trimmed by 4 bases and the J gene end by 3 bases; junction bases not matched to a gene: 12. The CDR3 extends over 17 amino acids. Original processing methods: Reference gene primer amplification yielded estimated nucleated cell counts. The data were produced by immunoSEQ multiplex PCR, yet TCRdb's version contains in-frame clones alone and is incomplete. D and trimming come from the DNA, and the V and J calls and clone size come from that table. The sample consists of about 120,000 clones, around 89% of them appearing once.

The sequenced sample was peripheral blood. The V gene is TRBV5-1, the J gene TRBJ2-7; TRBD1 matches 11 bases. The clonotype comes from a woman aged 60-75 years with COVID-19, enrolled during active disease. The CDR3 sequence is CASSLTTSGTGGYEQYF. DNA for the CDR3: TGCGCCAGCAGCCTCACCACTTCCGGGACAGGGGGCTACGAGCAGTACTTC.